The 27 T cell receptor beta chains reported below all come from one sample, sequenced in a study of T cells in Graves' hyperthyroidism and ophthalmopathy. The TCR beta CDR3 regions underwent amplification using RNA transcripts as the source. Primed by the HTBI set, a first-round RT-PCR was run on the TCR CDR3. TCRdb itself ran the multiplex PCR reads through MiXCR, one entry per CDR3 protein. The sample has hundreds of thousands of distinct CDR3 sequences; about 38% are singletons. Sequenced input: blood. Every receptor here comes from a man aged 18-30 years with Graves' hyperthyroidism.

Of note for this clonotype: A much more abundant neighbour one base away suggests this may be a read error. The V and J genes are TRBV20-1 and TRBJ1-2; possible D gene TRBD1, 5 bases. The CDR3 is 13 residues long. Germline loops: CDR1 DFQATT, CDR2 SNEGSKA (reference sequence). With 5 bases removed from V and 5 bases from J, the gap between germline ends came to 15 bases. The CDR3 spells CSAGPGRPYGYTF. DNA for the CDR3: TGCAGTGCTGGGCCGGGACGGCCGTATGGCTACACCTTC.

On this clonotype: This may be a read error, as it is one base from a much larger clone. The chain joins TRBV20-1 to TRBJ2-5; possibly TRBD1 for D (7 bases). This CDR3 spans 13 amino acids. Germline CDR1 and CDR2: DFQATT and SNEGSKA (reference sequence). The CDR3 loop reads CRARRDRQETQYF. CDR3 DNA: TGCAGAGCTAGGAGGGACAGACAAGAGACCCAGTACTTC.

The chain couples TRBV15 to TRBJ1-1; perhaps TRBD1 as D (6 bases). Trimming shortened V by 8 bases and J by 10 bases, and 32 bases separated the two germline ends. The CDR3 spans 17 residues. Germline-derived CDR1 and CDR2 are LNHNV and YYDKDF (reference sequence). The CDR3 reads CATGATGYERGTEGAFF. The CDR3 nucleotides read TGTGCCACCGGGGCGACAGGCTACGAGCGGGGGACTGAAGGAGCTTTCTTT. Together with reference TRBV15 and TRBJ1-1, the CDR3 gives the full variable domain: DAMVIQNPRYQVTQFGKPVTLSCSQTLNHNVMYWYQQKSSQAPKLLFHYYDKDFNNEADTPDNFQSRRPNTSFCFLDIRSPGLGDTAMYLCATGATGYERGTEGAFFGQGTRLTVV.

The CDR3 bases are TGTGCCAGCAGTGATCGGACAGGGACCGGCTACACCTTC. This encodes CASSDRTGTGYTF. The chain combines TRBV2 with TRBJ1-2; 8 bases align to TRBD1. Germline CDR1 is SNHLY and CDR2 is FYNNEI. Trimming removed 3 bases from V and 8 bases from J; junction bases left unmatched: 5. CDR3 length: 13 amino acids.

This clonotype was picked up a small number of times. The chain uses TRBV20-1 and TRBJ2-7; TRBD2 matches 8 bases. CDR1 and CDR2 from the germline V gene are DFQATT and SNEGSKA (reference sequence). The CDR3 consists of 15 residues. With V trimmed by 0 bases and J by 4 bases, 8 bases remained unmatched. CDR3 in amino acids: CSARDPTSERYEQYF. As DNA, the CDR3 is TGCAGTGCTAGAGATCCGACTAGCGAGCGGTACGAGCAGTACTTC.

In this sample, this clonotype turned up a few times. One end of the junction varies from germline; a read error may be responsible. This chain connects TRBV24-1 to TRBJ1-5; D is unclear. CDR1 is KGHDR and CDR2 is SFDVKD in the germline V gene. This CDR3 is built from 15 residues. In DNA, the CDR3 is TGTGCCAGCAGTTTTGATCGCAAGAGCAATCAGCCCCAGCATTTT. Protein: CASSFDRKSNQPQHF.

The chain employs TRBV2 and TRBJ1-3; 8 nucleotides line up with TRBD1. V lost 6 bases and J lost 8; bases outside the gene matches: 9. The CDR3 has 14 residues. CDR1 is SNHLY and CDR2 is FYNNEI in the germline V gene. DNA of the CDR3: TGTGCCAGCAGGCAACAGGGGGGAGTTGACACCATATATTTT. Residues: CASRQQGGVDTIYF.

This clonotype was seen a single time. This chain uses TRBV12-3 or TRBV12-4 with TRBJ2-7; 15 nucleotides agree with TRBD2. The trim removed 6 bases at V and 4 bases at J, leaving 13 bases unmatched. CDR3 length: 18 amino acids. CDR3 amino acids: CASSLLGLAGGQRYEQYF. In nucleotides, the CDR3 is TGTGCCAGCAGCCTCCTGGGACTAGCGGGGGGCCAAAGATACGAGCAGTACTTC.

This CDR3 is CASSREQGYEQYF. Here the CDR3 DNA reads TGTGCCAGCAGCCGGGAGCAGGGCTACGAGCAGTACTTC. The rearrangement uses TRBV11-2 and TRBJ2-7, with D possibly matching TRBD2 (6 bases). Germline loops: CDR1 SGHAT, CDR2 FQNNGV. The germline V and J ends were trimmed by 5 bases and 3 bases, with 11 bases remaining between them. The CDR3 contains 13 residues.

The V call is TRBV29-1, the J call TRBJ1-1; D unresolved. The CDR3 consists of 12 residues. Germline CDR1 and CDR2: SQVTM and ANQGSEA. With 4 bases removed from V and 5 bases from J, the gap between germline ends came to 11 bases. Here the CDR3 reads CSVVSGRTEAFF. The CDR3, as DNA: TGCAGCGTTGTCAGCGGCCGGACTGAAGCTTTCTTT.

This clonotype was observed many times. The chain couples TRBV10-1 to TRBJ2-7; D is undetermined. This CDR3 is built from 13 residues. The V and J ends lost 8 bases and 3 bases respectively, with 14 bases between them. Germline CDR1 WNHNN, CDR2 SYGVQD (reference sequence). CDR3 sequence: CASAYRASYEQYF. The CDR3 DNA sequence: TGCGCCAGCGCCTATCGGGCTAGCTACGAGCAGTACTTC.

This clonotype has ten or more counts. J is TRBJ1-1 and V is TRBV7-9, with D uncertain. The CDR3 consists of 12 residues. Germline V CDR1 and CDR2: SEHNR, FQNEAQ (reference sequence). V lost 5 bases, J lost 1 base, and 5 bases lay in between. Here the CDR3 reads CASSSKNTEAFF. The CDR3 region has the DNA TGTGCCAGCAGCAGCAAGAACACTGAAGCTTTCTTT.

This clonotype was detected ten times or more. This CDR3 reads CASSDGDRADQPQHF. CDR3 sequence (DNA): TGTGCCAGCAGTGATGGGGACAGGGCTGACCAGCCCCAGCATTTT. The V call is TRBV2, the J call TRBJ1-5, with 9 bases identical to TRBD1. With V trimmed by 3 bases and J by 7 bases, 7 bases remained unmatched. This CDR3 is built from 15 residues. Germline lookup yields CDR1 SNHLY and CDR2 FYNNEI.

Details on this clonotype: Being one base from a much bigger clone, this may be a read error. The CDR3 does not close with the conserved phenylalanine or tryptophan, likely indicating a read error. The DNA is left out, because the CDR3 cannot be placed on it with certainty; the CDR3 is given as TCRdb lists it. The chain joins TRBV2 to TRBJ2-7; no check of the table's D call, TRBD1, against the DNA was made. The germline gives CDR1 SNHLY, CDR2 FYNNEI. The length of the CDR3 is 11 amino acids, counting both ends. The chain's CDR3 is CASSLEQVEYL.

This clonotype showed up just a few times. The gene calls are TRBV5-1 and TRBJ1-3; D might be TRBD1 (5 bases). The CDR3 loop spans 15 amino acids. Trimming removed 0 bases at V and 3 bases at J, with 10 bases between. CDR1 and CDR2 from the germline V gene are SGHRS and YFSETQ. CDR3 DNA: TGCGCCAGCAGCTTGGACCAGGGCCATGGAAACACCATATATTTT. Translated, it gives CASSLDQGHGNTIYF.

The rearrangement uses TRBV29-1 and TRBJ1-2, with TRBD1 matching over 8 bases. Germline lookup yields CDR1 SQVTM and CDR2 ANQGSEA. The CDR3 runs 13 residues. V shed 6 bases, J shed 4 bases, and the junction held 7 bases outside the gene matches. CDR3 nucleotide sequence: TGCAGCGTGGGCCCCGGGACAGGCTATGGCTACACCTTC. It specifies CSVGPGTGYGYTF.

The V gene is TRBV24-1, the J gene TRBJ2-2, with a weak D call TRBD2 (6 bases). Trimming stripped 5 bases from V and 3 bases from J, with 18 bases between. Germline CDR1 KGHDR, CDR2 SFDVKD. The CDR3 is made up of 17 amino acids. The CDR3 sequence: CATSVRGSYGYTGELFF. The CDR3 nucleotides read TGTGCCACCAGTGTGCGGGGAAGTTATGGCTACACCGGGGAGCTGTTTTTT.

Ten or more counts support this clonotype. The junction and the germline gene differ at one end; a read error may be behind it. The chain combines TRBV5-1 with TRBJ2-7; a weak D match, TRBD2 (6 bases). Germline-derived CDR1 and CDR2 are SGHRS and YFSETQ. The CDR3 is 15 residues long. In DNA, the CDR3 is TGTGCCAGCAGCTTAGCTCGGGGGAGCTCCTACGAGCAGTACTTC. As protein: CASSLARGSSYEQYF. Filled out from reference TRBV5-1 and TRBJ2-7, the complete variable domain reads KAGVTQTPRYLIKTRGQQVTLSCSPISGHRSVSWYQQTPGQGLQFLFEYFSETQRNKGNFPGRFSGRQFSNSRSEMNVSTLELGDSALYLCASSLARGSSYEQYFGPGTRLTVT.

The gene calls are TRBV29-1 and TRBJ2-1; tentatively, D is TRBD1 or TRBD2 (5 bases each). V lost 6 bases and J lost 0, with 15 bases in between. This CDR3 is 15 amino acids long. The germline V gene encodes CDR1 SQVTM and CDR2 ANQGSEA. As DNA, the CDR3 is TGCAGCGTGACTCCGGGACCCAGCTCCTACAATGAGCAGTTCTTC. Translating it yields CSVTPGPSSYNEQFF.

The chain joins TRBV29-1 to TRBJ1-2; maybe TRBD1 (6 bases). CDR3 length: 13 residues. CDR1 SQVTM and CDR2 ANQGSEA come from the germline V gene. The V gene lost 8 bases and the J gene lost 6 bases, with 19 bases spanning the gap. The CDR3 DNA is TGCAGCTTGGTATGGGGGCAGGAGGATGGCTACACCTTC. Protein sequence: CSLVWGQEDGYTF.

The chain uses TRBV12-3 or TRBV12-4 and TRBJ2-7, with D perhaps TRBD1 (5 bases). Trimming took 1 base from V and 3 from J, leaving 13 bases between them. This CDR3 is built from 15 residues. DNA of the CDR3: TGTGCCAGCAGTTTAGAGGGGAAGGGCCTCTACGAGCAGTACTTC. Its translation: CASSLEGKGLYEQYF.

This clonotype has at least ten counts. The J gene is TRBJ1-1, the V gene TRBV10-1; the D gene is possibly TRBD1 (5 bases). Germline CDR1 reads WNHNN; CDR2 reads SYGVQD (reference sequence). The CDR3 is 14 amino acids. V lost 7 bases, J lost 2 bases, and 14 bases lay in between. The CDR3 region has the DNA TGCGCCAGCATTCAGGGCCTTCGCAACACTGAAGCTTTCTTT. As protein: CASIQGLRNTEAFF.

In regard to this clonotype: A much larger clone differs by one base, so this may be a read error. CDR3 DNA: TGTGCCAGCAGTGAAACGTGCGGGCTGGGAAACTATGGCTACACCTTC. This sequence encodes CASSETCGLGNYGYTF. The V call is TRBV2, the J call TRBJ1-2; D gene unclear. Germline V gene sequence: CDR1 SNHLY, CDR2 FYNNEI. The CDR3 spans 16 residues. Trimming pared 2 bases from V and 2 bases from J, leaving 15 bases between.

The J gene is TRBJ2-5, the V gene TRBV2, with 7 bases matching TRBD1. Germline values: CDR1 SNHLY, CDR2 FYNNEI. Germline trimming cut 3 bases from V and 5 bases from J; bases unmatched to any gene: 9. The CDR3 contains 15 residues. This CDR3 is CASSDFRGLEETQYF. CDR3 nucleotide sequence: TGTGCCAGCAGTGATTTTAGGGGGCTAGAGGAGACCCAGTACTTC.

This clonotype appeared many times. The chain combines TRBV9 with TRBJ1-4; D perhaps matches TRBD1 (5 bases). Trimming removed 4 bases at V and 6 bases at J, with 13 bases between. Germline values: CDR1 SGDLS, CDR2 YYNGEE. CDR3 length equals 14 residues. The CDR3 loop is CASSPLGGDEKLFF. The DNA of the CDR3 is TGTGCCAGCAGCCCGCTGGGAGGGGATGAAAAACTGTTTTTT. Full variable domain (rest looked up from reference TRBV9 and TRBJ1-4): DSGVTQTPKHLITATGQRVTLRCSPRSGDLSVYWYQQSLDQGLQFLIQYYNGEERAKGNILERFSAQQFPDLHSELNLSSLELGDSALYFCASSPLGGDEKLFFGSGTQLSVL.

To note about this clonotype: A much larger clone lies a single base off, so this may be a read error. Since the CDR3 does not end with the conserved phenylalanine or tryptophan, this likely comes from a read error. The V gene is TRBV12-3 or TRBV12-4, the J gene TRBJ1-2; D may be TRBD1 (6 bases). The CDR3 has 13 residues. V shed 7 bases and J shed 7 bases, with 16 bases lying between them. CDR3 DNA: TGTGCCAGCATCCACGGGCAGGGGAGTGGCTACACCTCC. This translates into CASIHGQGSGYTS.

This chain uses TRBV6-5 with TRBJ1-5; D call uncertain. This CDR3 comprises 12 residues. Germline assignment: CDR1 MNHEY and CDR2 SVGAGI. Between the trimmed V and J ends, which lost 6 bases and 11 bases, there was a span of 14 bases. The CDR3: CASSSARETQHF. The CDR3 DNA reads TGTGCCAGCAGCTCGGCTCGGGAGACCCAGCATTTT.